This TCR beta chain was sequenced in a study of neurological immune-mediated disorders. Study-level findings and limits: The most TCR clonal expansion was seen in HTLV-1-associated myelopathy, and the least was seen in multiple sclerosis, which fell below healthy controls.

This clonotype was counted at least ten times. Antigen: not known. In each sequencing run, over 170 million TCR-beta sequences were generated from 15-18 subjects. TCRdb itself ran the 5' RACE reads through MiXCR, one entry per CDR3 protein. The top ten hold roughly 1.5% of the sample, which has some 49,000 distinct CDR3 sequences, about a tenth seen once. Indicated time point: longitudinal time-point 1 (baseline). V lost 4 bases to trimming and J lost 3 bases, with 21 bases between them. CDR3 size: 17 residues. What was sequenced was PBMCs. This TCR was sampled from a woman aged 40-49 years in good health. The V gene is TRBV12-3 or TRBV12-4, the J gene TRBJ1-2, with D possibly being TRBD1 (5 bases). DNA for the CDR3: TGTGCCAGCAGTTCTTTACGTTTAATTAGAGGGGACTATGGCTACACCTTC. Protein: CASSSLRLIRGDYGYTF.